Each of the 24 T cell receptor beta chains below was sequenced from the same sample in a study of blood T cell repertoires in COVID-19. Only in-frame clones appear in the TCRdb table, and some are missing; sequencing was by immunoSEQ multiplex PCR. The data show some 240,000 clones, about nine tenths seen once. The sample comprised peripheral blood. These receptors all stem from a man between 60 and 70 years old who had recovered from COVID-19.

The genes are TRBV7-9 and TRBJ2-1; 9 bases align to TRBD2. There are 15 residues in the CDR3. Trimming took 5 bases from V and 7 from J; bases not matched to a gene: 9. Germline V gives CDR1 SEHNR, CDR2 FQNEAQ (reference sequence). The CDR3 here is CASSLRGGSANEQFF. The DNA of the CDR3 is TGTGCCAGCAGCCTGCGGGGGGGCTCGGCGAATGAGCAGTTCTTC. The full variable domain, completed using reference TRBV7-9 and TRBJ2-1, is DTGVSQNPRHKITKRGQNVTFRCDPISEHNRLYWYRQTLGQGPEFLTYFQNEAQLEKSRLLSDRFSAERPKGSFSTLEIQRTEQGDSAMYLCASSLRGGSANEQFFGPGTRLTVL.

The chain recombines TRBV18 with TRBJ1-1; unclear D gene. The length of the CDR3 is 13 residues. V shed 3 bases and J shed 4 bases, with 9 bases lying between them. Germline loops: CDR1 KGHSH, CDR2 LQKENI. CDR3 DNA sequence: TGTGCCAGCTCACCTCAGGTTACCACTGAAGCTTTCTTT. Translated: CASSPQVTTEAFF.

The chain couples TRBV28 to TRBJ1-1, with 9 bases fitting TRBD1. The CDR3 is 15 residues long. The junction had 8 bases not matched to a gene; V was cut back by 5 bases and J by 4 bases. Germline assignment: CDR1 MDHEN and CDR2 SYDVKM. The CDR3 DNA follows: TGTGCCAGCAGTCACCACAGGGGGCAGGTCACTGAAGCTTTCTTT. Translated: CASSHHRGQVTEAFF.

In this sample, this clone turned up a few times. The chain uses TRBV5-1 and TRBJ2-3; D may be TRBD1 (6 bases). The germline CDR1 and CDR2 sequences are SGHRS and YFSETQ. The CDR3 runs to 16 residues. V was shortened by 0 bases and J by 2 bases, with 13 bases between the two germline ends. CDR3 sequence reads: CASSLAWGQVTDTQYF. The DNA for the CDR3 is TGCGCCAGCAGCTTGGCCTGGGGGCAGGTCACAGATACGCAGTATTTT.

This chain uses TRBV27 with TRBJ2-7, with a weak D call TRBD1 (6 bases). There are 14 residues in the CDR3. Germline CDR1 MNHEY, CDR2 SMNVEV (reference sequence). Trimming removed 2 bases from V and 4 bases from J, with 12 bases in between. The CDR3 DNA follows: TGTGCCAGCAGTTTACGAGGGGGTGTATACGAGCAGTACTTC. Translated, it gives CASSLRGGVYEQYF.

This clone showed up just once. V is TRBV5-4 and J is TRBJ2-7; TRBD1 matches at 9 bases. Germline loops: CDR1 SGHNT, CDR2 YYREEE (reference sequence). V dropped 1 base and J dropped 2; count of bases not matched to a gene: 4. The CDR3 runs to 15 residues. This CDR3 is CASSLPDRGTYEQYF. Here the CDR3 DNA reads TGTGCCAGCAGCTTGCCGGACAGGGGAACCTACGAGCAGTACTTC.

The chain employs TRBV2 and TRBJ2-1, with 8 bases identical to TRBD2. Trimming at V came to 7 bases and at J to 2 bases, leaving 7 bases not matched to a gene. This CDR3 contains 15 residues. CDR1 is SNHLY, CDR2 FYNNEI, per germline. The CDR3 loop reads CASIKRENTYNEQFF. As DNA, the CDR3 is TGTGCCAGCATTAAGCGGGAGAACACCTACAATGAGCAGTTCTTC.

The V gene is TRBV27, the J gene TRBJ1-5; possibly TRBD1 for D (5 bases). The CDR3 sequence is 19 residues long. V gave up 5 bases and J gave up 4 bases, with 27 bases separating them. Germline V gene sequence: CDR1 MNHEY, CDR2 SMNVEV (reference sequence). The CDR3 sequence is CASSPGWGSAGGVNQPQHF. CDR3 in DNA: TGTGCCAGCAGTCCCGGATGGGGCAGCGCCGGAGGGGTTAATCAGCCCCAGCATTTT.

The chain has TRBV18 and TRBJ1-6; 7 positions agree with TRBD1. The length of the CDR3 is 17 residues. V gave up 1 base and J gave up 8 bases; unmatched junction bases: 11. Germline CDR1 is KGHSH and CDR2 is LQKENI. Here the CDR3 reads CASSPLFGGTVDSPLHF. As DNA, the CDR3 is TGTGCCAGCTCACCACTATTCGGAGGGACAGTAGATTCACCCCTCCACTTT.

The chain links TRBV20-1 to TRBJ1-1, with 8 positions matching TRBD1. Germline assignment: CDR1 DFQATT and CDR2 SNEGSKA (reference sequence). The CDR3 length is 14 residues. The trim removed 6 bases at V and 3 bases at J, leaving 9 bases unmatched. The CDR3 is CSASTGGWDTEAFF. The CDR3 bases are TGCAGTGCAAGTACAGGGGGTTGGGACACTGAAGCTTTCTTT.

This chain uses TRBV12-3 or TRBV12-4 with TRBJ1-1; 7 bases match TRBD1. This CDR3 has 13 amino acids. V lost 7 bases and J lost 10; bases outside the gene matches: 12. As DNA, the CDR3 is TGTGCCAGCACCCCGACAGGCCAGGGGGTAGCTTTCTTT. Encoded protein: CASTPTGQGVAFF.

This rearrangement joins TRBV11-1 to TRBJ1-1; D call uncertain. The CDR3 covers 12 residues. CDR1 is SGHAT and CDR2 is FQDESV in the germline V gene (reference sequence). V was pared by 6 bases and J by 7 bases, with 12 bases between. The CDR3 reads CASSSSGSEAFF. CDR3 nucleotides: TGTGCCAGCAGTTCTTCCGGGAGTGAAGCTTTCTTT.

CDR3 DNA sequence: TGCGCCAGCAGCTTGGAGGCAGGGGTTAGTGAAAAACTGTTTTTT. Protein product: CASSLEAGVSEKLFF. The rearrangement joins TRBV5-1 to TRBJ1-4, with D perhaps matching TRBD1 (6 bases). The germline gives CDR1 SGHRS, CDR2 YFSETQ. The length of the CDR3 is 15 residues. V lost 0 bases and J 7 bases, leaving 13 bases between the germline ends. The variable domain in full, with the rest retrieved from reference TRBV5-1 and TRBJ1-4, is KAGVTQTPRYLIKTRGQQVTLSCSPISGHRSVSWYQQTPGQGLQFLFEYFSETQRNKGNFPGRFSGRQFSNSRSEMNVSTLELGDSALYLCASSLEAGVSEKLFFGSGTQLSVL.

The genes are TRBV7-2 and TRBJ1-2; 7 bases agree with TRBD1. V lost 5 bases and J lost 4; bases outside the gene matches: 10. CDR1 is SGHTA, CDR2 FQGNSA, per germline. This CDR3 contains 15 residues. The CDR3, as DNA: TGTGCCAGCAGCCTACAGCAGGGGGTGAGCTATGGCTACACCTTC. This codes for CASSLQQGVSYGYTF.

This chain joins TRBV6-5 and TRBJ2-7, with TRBD1 matching 8 bases. The germline CDR1 and CDR2 sequences are MNHEY and SVGAGI. V dropped 0 bases and J dropped 0; count of bases not matched to a gene: 4. This CDR3 is 16 amino acids long. DNA for the CDR3: TGTGCCAGCAGTTACTCGTCCAGGGGGCTCTCCTACGAGCAGTACTTC. It yields the protein CASSYSSRGLSYEQYF.

This sequence joins TRBV14 and TRBJ1-1; maybe TRBD1 (5 bases). CDR1 and CDR2 from the germline V gene are SGHDN and FVKESK. The CDR3 loop spans 13 amino acids. The V end was cut by 1 base, the J end by 10 bases, with 13 bases between. The CDR3 nucleotides read TGTGCCAGCAGCCAAGTAAGGGGAACGGGAGCTTTCTTT. This gives the protein CASSQVRGTGAFF.

This clone was seen just once. The V call is TRBV28, the J call TRBJ2-1, with TRBD2 matching over 9 bases. Germline CDR1 is MDHEN and CDR2 is SYDVKM. With 8 bases clipped from V and 7 bases from J, the junction kept 6 bases outside the gene matches. The CDR3 length is 13 residues. This chain's CDR3 is CASLGLAKNEQFF. DNA for the CDR3: TGTGCCAGCCTTGGACTAGCGAAGAATGAGCAGTTCTTC.

This chain joins TRBV2 and TRBJ2-7; perhaps TRBD2 as D (5 bases). This CDR3 spans 15 amino acids. The germline V and J ends were trimmed by 7 bases and 3 bases, with 19 bases remaining between them. The V gene's germline CDR1 is SNHLY and CDR2 FYNNEI. The CDR3 coding sequence is TGTGCCAGCAACCCCGTTGAGGGCCCTTACTACGAGCAGTACTTC. It is translated as CASNPVEGPYYEQYF.

This chain uses TRBV10-3 with TRBJ1-2; D is perhaps TRBD1 (5 bases). Germline V CDR1 and CDR2: ENHRY, SYGVKD. This CDR3 is built from 16 residues. V lost 4 bases and J lost 4, with 19 bases in between. CDR3: CAISADAGGSSYGYTF. The DNA of the CDR3 is TGTGCCATCAGTGCAGATGCCGGGGGGTCTAGCTATGGCTACACCTTC.

The chain carries TRBV5-4 and TRBJ2-7; 7 bases fit TRBD2. The V and J ends lost 0 bases and 1 base, in that order; junction bases with no gene match: 1. The CDR3 runs 14 residues. Germline CDR1 and CDR2: SGHNT and YYREEE (reference sequence). CDR3 loop: CASSLGRGSYEQYF. CDR3 nucleotide sequence: TGTGCCAGCAGCTTGGGGCGGGGGTCCTACGAGCAGTACTTC.

The V and J genes are TRBV24-1 and TRBJ2-5; TRBD1 might be the D (6 bases). V lost 12 bases and J lost 2, with 12 bases in between. CDR1 KGHDR and CDR2 SFDVKD come from the germline V gene. The CDR3 extends over 12 amino acids. The DNA for the CDR3 is TGTGCCGAGGACAGTATTCAAGAGACCCAGTACTTC. Translating gives CAEDSIQETQYF.

CDR3 nucleotides: TGTGCCAGCAGTTACTCGTGGTCCAGGGACAATCAGCCCCAGCATTTT. This sequence encodes CASSYSWSRDNQPQHF. The chain combines TRBV6-2 or TRBV6-3 with TRBJ1-5; a possible D gene is TRBD1 (5 bases). V was clipped by 0 bases and J by 3 bases, with 12 bases between them. The germline V gene has CDR1 MNHEY and CDR2 SVGEGT. This CDR3 contains 16 residues.

The rearrangement joins TRBV2 to TRBJ2-1, with 12 bases aligning to TRBD1. Germline values: CDR1 SNHLY, CDR2 FYNNEI. The V segment lost 7 bases and the J segment 8 bases; nucleotides outside the gene matches: 6. The CDR3 sequence is 14 residues long. The CDR3 loop is CASNRGQGAYEQFF. The CDR3 nucleotides are TGTGCCAGCAACAGGGGACAGGGGGCCTATGAGCAGTTCTTC.

This rearrangement joins TRBV12-5 to TRBJ2-3, with TRBD1 as a possible D gene (6 bases). Trimming removed 1 base at V and 2 bases at J, with 10 bases between. From germline, CDR1 is LGHNT and CDR2 FRNRAP. The CDR3 length is 15 residues. The CDR3 protein is CASGLGDTITDTQYF. The CDR3, as DNA: TGTGCTAGTGGTTTGGGGGACACGATCACAGATACGCAGTATTTT.